A selection of T cell receptor beta chains follows, all from one sample in a study of blood T cell repertoires in COVID-19. Repertoires were generated with immunoSEQ multiplex PCR, while TCRdb's copy carries only in-frame clones and drops some. The table has approximately 150,000 clones, 80% to 90% seen once. Material: peripheral blood. The receptors were gathered from a woman aged 50 to 60 with acute or convalescent COVID-19. Each CDR3 is given with its conserved first and last residue. The order of the fields is clone size, CDR3 length, V gene, J gene, D gene, CDR3 protein, CDR3 DNA. D genes are given only for firm matches. The size of a clone is reported for some rows only, either as once, few or many, or as a class for expanded clones.

many	15	TRBV2	TRBJ1-1	TRBD1	CASRPKGQGNTEAFF	TGTGCCAGCAGACCGAAGGGACAGGGGAACACTGAAGCTTTCTTT
NA	15	TRBV3-1/TRBV3-2	TRBJ2-1	NA	CASSQEAGIYNEQFF	TGTGCCAGCAGTCAGGAGGCGGGGATATACAATGAGCAGTTCTTC
NA	17	TRBV19	TRBJ2-1	TRBD2	CASSIAGGWSSYNEQFF	TGTGCCAGTAGTATAGCGGGGGGTTGGAGCTCCTACAATGAGCAGTTCTTC
NA	12	TRBV29-1	TRBJ2-2	NA	CSGGLQTGELFF	TGCAGCGGCGGACTGCAAACCGGGGAGCTGTTTTTT
NA	17	TRBV7-6	TRBJ1-1	TRBD1	CASSQATGGDLATEAFF	TGTGCCAGCAGCCAAGCTACAGGGGGAGACTTGGCCACTGAAGCTTTCTTT
NA	15	TRBV2	TRBJ1-1	TRBD1	CASTYQGEENTEAFF	TGTGCCAGCACCTACCAGGGGGAAGAGAACACTGAAGCTTTCTTT
few	15	TRBV7-6	TRBJ2-7	NA	CASSLEEGRYHEQYF	TGTGCCAGCAGCTTAGAAGAGGGAAGGTACCACGAGCAGTACTTC
NA	16	TRBV6-1	TRBJ2-3	NA	CASSELRGGGTDTQYF	TGTGCCAGCAGTGAATTGCGCGGGGGCGGCACAGATACGCAGTATTTT
NA	17	TRBV5-4	TRBJ2-1	NA	CASSLARTESSYNEQFF	TGTGCCAGCAGCTTGGCCCGGACTGAGAGCTCCTACAATGAGCAGTTCTTC
NA	13	TRBV7-3	TRBJ2-7	TRBD1	CASSSTTGGEQYF	TGTGCCAGCAGCAGTACGACAGGGGGCGAGCAGTACTTC